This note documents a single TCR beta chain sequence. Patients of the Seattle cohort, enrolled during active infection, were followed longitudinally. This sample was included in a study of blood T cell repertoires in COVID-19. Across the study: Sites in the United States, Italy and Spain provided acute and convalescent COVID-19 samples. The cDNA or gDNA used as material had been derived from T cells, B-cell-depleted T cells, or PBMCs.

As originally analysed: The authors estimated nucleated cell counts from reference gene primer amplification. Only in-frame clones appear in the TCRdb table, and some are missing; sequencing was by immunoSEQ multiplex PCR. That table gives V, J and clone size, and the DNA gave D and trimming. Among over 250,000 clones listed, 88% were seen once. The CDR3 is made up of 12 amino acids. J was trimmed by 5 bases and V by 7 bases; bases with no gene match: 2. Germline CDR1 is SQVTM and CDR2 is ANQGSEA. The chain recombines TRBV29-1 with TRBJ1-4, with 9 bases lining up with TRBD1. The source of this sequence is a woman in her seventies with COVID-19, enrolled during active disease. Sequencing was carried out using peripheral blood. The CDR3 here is CSAGQGNEKLFF. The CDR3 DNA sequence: TGCAGCGCGGGACAGGGCAATGAAAAACTGTTTTTT.